The source of this T cell receptor beta chain is a study of cytomegalovirus exposure and HLA in healthy donors. About the research overall: Unique TCR beta sequences numbering approximately 120 million came from about 179 million T cells in an earlier analysis.

Looked up from germline, CDR1 is SGHVS and CDR2 is FNYEAQ. The CDR3 loop spans 14 amino acids. As concerns this clone: Antigen unknown.

Notes on the study in general: Relative to equally common others, HLA-associated TCR beta chains showed greater clonal expansion in a later analysis. In a later analysis, TCR beta V- and J-gene trimming was associated with a missense DCLRE1C variant.

The PCR had 60 Vbeta and 13 Jbeta primers. Only in-frame clones appear in the TCRdb table, and some are missing; sequencing was by immunoSEQ multiplex PCR. The sample carries about 170,000 clones, roughly four fifths recorded once. J is TRBJ2-5 and V is TRBV7-6; TRBD2 matches at 9 bases. TRBJ2-7 explains the end of the DNA better; the J call may be wrong. What was sequenced was PBMCs. This clonotype was sampled from a female donor in good health and CMV-seronegative. The CDR3 sequence: CASSFGGRAYEQYF. The DNA of the CDR3 is TGTGCCAGCAGCTTCGGCGGGAGGGCCTACGAGCAGTACTTC.